The 23 T cell receptor beta chains given below trace back to one sample, sequenced in a study of blood T cell repertoires in COVID-19. The table came from immunoSEQ multiplex PCR; TCRdb's copy has only in-frame clones and leaves some out. The data show about 24,000 clones, with around 70% seen just once and around 21% held by the top ten. The sample was peripheral blood. These receptors came from a human donor in a cohort sampled during active or convalescent COVID-19.

This clone occurred a few times. The CDR3 is CASTPGRNTEAFF. The CDR3 bases are TGTGCCAGCACCCCGGGAAGGAACACTGAAGCTTTCTTT. The V gene is TRBV12-3 or TRBV12-4, the J gene TRBJ1-1, with D hard to call. The CDR3 length is 13 residues. Deletions cut 7 bases from V and 1 base from J, with 10 bases between.

CDR3 sequence (DNA): TGTGCCAGCAGTGATCCGGGAGGAGACAATCAGCCCCAGCATTTT. Translation: CASSDPGGDNQPQHF. The rearrangement uses TRBV2 and TRBJ1-5; D is undetermined. Trimming pared 3 bases from V and 3 bases from J, leaving 12 bases between. The CDR3 is made up of 15 amino acids. Per the germline V gene, CDR1 is SNHLY and CDR2 is FYNNEI.

The rearrangement uses TRBV25-1 and TRBJ2-1, with 8 positions matching TRBD2. CDR3 length equals 14 residues. CDR1 is MGHDK and CDR2 is SYGVNS in the germline V gene. V gave up 3 bases and J gave up 5 bases; unmatched junction bases: 3. The CDR3 DNA sequence: TGTGCCAGCAGTGATTCACTAGCGGACAATGAGCAGTTCTTC. Translation: CASSDSLADNEQFF.

This clone ranks as medium-sized (0.01 to 0.1%). The rearrangement links TRBV5-1 to TRBJ2-7, with 8 bases identical to TRBD1. The germline V gene has CDR1 SGHRS and CDR2 YFSETQ. With 3 bases clipped from V and 3 bases from J, the junction kept 11 bases outside the gene matches. The CDR3 runs to 16 residues. CDR3 nucleotides: TGCGCCAGCAGCTCGTTCGGTGGACAGGGATTCTACGAGCAGTACTTC. It codes for CASSSFGGQGFYEQYF.

The chain recombines TRBV5-6 with TRBJ1-2; D remains ambiguous. The CDR3 length is 12 residues. The V gene lost 0 bases and the J gene lost 9 bases, with 9 bases spanning the gap. Germline V lookup: CDR1 SGHDT, CDR2 YYEEEE. The CDR3 DNA follows: TGTGCCAGCAGCTTGGTTGAGGTTAGCTACACCTTC. This translates into CASSLVEVSYTF.

The V and J genes are TRBV28 and TRBJ1-5; TRBD1 matches at 7 bases. V lost 6 bases, J lost 0 bases, and 5 bases stayed unmatched. In germline, CDR1 is MDHEN, CDR2 SYDVKM. This CDR3 has 15 amino acids. The DNA for the CDR3 is TGTGCCAGCAGCACTCACAGGGGTAGCAATCAGCCCCAGCATTTT. This translates into CASSTHRGSNQPQHF.

The V gene is TRBV10-2, the J gene TRBJ1-4; 9 positions agree with TRBD1. The J segment lost 7 bases and the V segment lost 7 bases, leaving 4 bases of the junction unmatched. CDR3 size: 13 residues. Germline-derived CDR1 and CDR2 are WSHSY and SAAADI. CDR3 region: CASMDRGSEKLFF. For the CDR3, the DNA is TGCGCCAGCATGGACAGGGGTAGTGAAAAACTGTTTTTT.

This chain joins TRBV10-3 and TRBJ2-7; 7 bases agree with TRBD1. Germline loops: CDR1 ENHRY, CDR2 SYGVKD. This CDR3 has 14 residues. V trimming: 3 bases; J trimming: 1 base; junction bases outside the gene matches: 3. CDR3 in amino acids: CAISEARGSYEQYV. The CDR3 DNA reads as TGTGCCATCAGTGAAGCCAGGGGGTCCTACGAGCAGTACGTC.

By share, this clone counts as medium-sized. This chain connects TRBV4-3 to TRBJ2-5; TRBD2 is a possible D gene (6 bases). V was clipped by 4 bases and J by 4 bases, with 10 bases between them. CDR1 and CDR2 (germline): LGHNA, YSLEER. This CDR3 is built from 13 residues. CDR3 coding DNA: TGCGCCAGCAGCCCTTTTAGCGGAGAGACCCAGTACTTC. Its protein product is CASSPFSGETQYF.

V gene TRBV5-1 combines with J gene TRBJ2-5; possible D gene TRBD2, 5 bases. Germline V gene lookup returns CDR1 SGHRS and CDR2 YFSETQ. V lost 1 base to trimming and J lost 4 bases, with 11 bases between them. CDR3 size: 14 residues. Here the CDR3 reads CASSLKVGGETQYF. The CDR3 DNA is TGCGCCAGCAGCTTGAAAGTAGGAGGAGAGACCCAGTACTTC.

The CDR3: CATSRVGQVGNTIYF. In DNA form, the CDR3 reads TGTGCCACCAGCAGGGTAGGACAGGTCGGAAACACCATATATTTT. The chain recombines TRBV15 with TRBJ1-3; 7 bases are a match to TRBD1. The CDR3 has 15 amino acids. Germline trimming cut 3 bases from V and 4 bases from J; bases unmatched to any gene: 6. Germline values: CDR1 LNHNV, CDR2 YYDKDF (reference sequence). Full variable domain (rest looked up from reference TRBV15 and TRBJ1-3): DAMVIQNPRYQVTQFGKPVTLSCSQTLNHNVMYWYQQKSSQAPKLLFHYYDKDFNNEADTPDNFQSRRPNTSFCFLDIRSPGLGDTAMYLCATSRVGQVGNTIYFGEGSWLTVV.

The chain combines TRBV27 with TRBJ1-1; D is ambiguous. CDR1 is MNHEY, CDR2 SMNVEV, per germline (reference sequence). V was clipped by 4 bases and J by 1 base, with 7 bases between them. The CDR3 is 13 residues long. The CDR3 protein is CASSYSSNTEAFF. Here the CDR3 DNA reads TGTGCCAGCAGTTATAGTTCGAACACTGAAGCTTTCTTT.

This chain joins TRBV19 and TRBJ1-4; D may be TRBD1 (6 bases). CDR1 LNHDA and CDR2 SQIVND come from the germline V gene (reference sequence). Trimming stripped 4 bases from V and 8 bases from J, with 17 bases between. This CDR3 has 15 amino acids. CDR3 sequence (DNA): TGTGCCAGTAGTACCCGCGGGGGGCTTTACGAAAAACTGTTTTTT. This translates into CASSTRGGLYEKLFF. The full variable domain, completed using reference TRBV19 and TRBJ1-4, is DGGITQSPKYLFRKEGQNVTLSCEQNLNHDAMYWYRQDPGQGLRLIYYSQIVNDFQKGDIAEGYSVSREKKESFPLTVTSAQKNPTAFYLCASSTRGGLYEKLFFGSGTQLSVL.

The V call is TRBV28, the J call TRBJ2-7; 7 positions agree with TRBD1. CDR3 size: 20 residues. With 4 bases clipped from V and 0 bases from J, the junction kept 21 bases outside the gene matches. Germline V gene lookup returns CDR1 MDHEN and CDR2 SYDVKM. The CDR3 protein is CASSSLPGQRRYGDSYEQYF. CDR3 nucleotide sequence: TGTGCCAGCAGTTCGCTACCGGGACAGAGACGCTACGGCGACTCCTACGAGCAGTACTTC.

The chain couples TRBV6-5 to TRBJ2-7; 10 bases are a match to TRBD2. There are 15 residues in the CDR3. The germline CDR1 and CDR2 sequences are MNHEY and SVGAGI. The trim removed 6 bases at V and 4 bases at J, leaving 9 bases unmatched. In DNA form, the CDR3 reads TGTGCCAGCAGCCATACTAGCGGGAATAAGTACGAGCAGTACTTC. It specifies CASSHTSGNKYEQYF.

The gene calls are TRBV19 and TRBJ1-2, with D possibly being TRBD1 (5 bases). The germline V and J ends were trimmed by 1 base and 4 bases, with 7 bases remaining between them. The CDR3 is 13 amino acids. Germline V gene data show CDR1 as LNHDA and CDR2 as SQIVND (reference sequence). CDR3 bases: TGTGCCAGTAGTATAGGCCAGGGCTATGGCTACACCTTC. Translated: CASSIGQGYGYTF.

This chain links TRBV6-5 with TRBJ1-6; D is uncertain. Looked up from germline, CDR1 is MNHEY and CDR2 is SVGAGI. The CDR3 runs 13 residues. V shed 1 base and J shed 10 bases, with 8 bases lying between them. CDR3 sequence reads: CASSYWSESPLHF. The CDR3 DNA reads TGTGCCAGCAGTTACTGGTCAGAATCACCCCTCCACTTT.

This clone came up a few times. The V call is TRBV10-2, the J call TRBJ2-1; 7 bases are shared with TRBD2. Trimming cost V 6 bases and J 0 bases; bases outside gene matches: 8. CDR1 is WSHSY, CDR2 SAAADI, per germline. CDR3 size: 16 residues. This CDR3 is CASRSLAVHSYNEQFF. CDR3 bases: TGCGCCAGCAGAAGCCTAGCGGTCCACTCCTACAATGAGCAGTTCTTC.

This chain links TRBV6-2 or TRBV6-3 with TRBJ2-4; 7 bases line up with TRBD2. The V gene end was trimmed by 4 bases and the J gene end by 0 bases; junction bases not matched to a gene: 12. The CDR3 extends over 18 amino acids. Germline CDR1 and CDR2: MNHEY and SVGEGT. In DNA, the CDR3 is TGTGCCAGCAGTTGGGATATGGAGCGGGGTCTAGCCAAAAACATTCAGTACTTC. Translation: CASSWDMERGLAKNIQYF.

This chain uses TRBV29-1 with TRBJ1-1; the D gene is possibly TRBD1 (6 bases). CDR1 is SQVTM, CDR2 ANQGSEA, per germline. Deletions cut 8 bases from V and 5 bases from J, with 15 bases between. The CDR3 contains 12 residues. The DNA of the CDR3 is TGCAGCTTTTGGGACATAAGGACTGAAGCTTTCTTT. Protein sequence: CSFWDIRTEAFF. Combining the CDR3 with reference TRBV29-1 and TRBJ1-1 gives the whole variable domain SAVISQKPSRDICQRGTSLTIQCQVDSQVTMMFWYRQQPGQSLTLIATANQGSEATYESGFVIDKFPISRPNLTFSTLTVSNMSPEDSSIYLCSFWDIRTEAFFGQGTRLTVV.

Only a few counts were recorded for this clone. V usage is TRBV19 and J usage is TRBJ2-7; perhaps TRBD2 as D (8 bases). The germline V and J ends were trimmed by 8 bases and 3 bases, with 14 bases remaining between them. The CDR3 spans 13 residues. The V gene's germline CDR1 is LNHDA and CDR2 SQIVND (reference sequence). The CDR3 bases are TGTGCCAGTTCGGGAGGGGGCGGCTACGAGCAGTACTTC. Residues: CASSGGGGYEQYF.

This chain links TRBV11-2 with TRBJ2-1; 9 positions match TRBD2. The V gene end was trimmed by 5 bases and the J gene end by 1 base; junction bases not matched to a gene: 6. Germline CDR1 SGHAT, CDR2 FQNNGV. The CDR3 runs to 16 residues. CDR3 residues: CASSRYSGSSYNEQFF. The CDR3 DNA sequence: TGTGCCAGCAGCCGATATAGCGGGAGTTCCTACAATGAGCAGTTCTTC.

The genes are TRBV5-4 and TRBJ2-1; 8 nucleotides line up with TRBD1. Germline lookup yields CDR1 SGHNT and CDR2 YYREEE (reference sequence). Trimming at V came to 5 bases and at J to 11 bases, leaving 15 bases not matched to a gene. The CDR3 has 15 amino acids. CDR3 coding DNA: TGTGCCAGCAGACAAACTAGGGAAACAGGGGGAAAGCAGTTCTTC. Its protein product is CASRQTRETGGKQFF.